This T cell receptor beta chain emerged from a study of CDR3 diversity in severe acne. Using its own MiXCR run on the PCR reads, TCRdb lists one record per CDR3 protein. The sample gives about 85,000 distinct CDR3 sequences, approximately 52% of which show up once; around a tenth is in the top ten. CDR1 and CDR2 from the germline V gene are DFQATT and SNEGSKA (reference sequence). The CDR3 extends over 14 amino acids. V was shortened by 2 bases and J by 0 bases, with 8 bases between the two germline ends. The clonotype originates from a male donor in good health, serving as a control. J is TRBJ1-3 and V is TRBV20-1; D is unclear. Sequenced: blood. The CDR3 DNA follows: TGCAGTGCTAGAAAAGATCACTCTGGAAACACCATATATTTT. This encodes CSARKDHSGNTIYF.